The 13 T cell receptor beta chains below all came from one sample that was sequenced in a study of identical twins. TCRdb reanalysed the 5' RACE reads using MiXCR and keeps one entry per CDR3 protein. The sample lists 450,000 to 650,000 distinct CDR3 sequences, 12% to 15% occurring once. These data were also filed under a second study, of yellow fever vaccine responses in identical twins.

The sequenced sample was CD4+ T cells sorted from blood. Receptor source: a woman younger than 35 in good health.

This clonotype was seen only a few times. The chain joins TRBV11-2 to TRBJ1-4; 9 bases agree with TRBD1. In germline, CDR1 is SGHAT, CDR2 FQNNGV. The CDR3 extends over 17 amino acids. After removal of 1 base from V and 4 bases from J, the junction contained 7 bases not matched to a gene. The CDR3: CASSLARQGVGNEKLFF. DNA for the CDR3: TGTGCCAGCAGCTTAGCCCGACAGGGGGTGGGTAATGAAAAACTGTTTTTT.

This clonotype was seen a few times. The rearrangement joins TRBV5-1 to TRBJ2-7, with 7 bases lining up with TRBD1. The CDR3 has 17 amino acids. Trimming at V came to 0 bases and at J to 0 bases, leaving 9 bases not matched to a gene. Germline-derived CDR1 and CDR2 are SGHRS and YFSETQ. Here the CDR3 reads CASSLGKGAAPSYEQYF. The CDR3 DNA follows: TGCGCCAGCAGCTTGGGGAAGGGGGCCGCCCCCTCCTACGAGCAGTACTTC.

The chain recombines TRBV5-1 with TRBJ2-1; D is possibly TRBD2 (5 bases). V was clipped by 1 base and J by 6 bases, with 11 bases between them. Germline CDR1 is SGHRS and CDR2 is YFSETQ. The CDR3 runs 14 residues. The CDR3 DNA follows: TGCGCCAGCAGCTTGTGGGCCGGGGTCAATGAGCAGTTCTTC. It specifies CASSLWAGVNEQFF. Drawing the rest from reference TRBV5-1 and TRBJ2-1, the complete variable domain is KAGVTQTPRYLIKTRGQQVTLSCSPISGHRSVSWYQQTPGQGLQFLFEYFSETQRNKGNFPGRFSGRQFSNSRSEMNVSTLELGDSALYLCASSLWAGVNEQFFGPGTRLTVL.

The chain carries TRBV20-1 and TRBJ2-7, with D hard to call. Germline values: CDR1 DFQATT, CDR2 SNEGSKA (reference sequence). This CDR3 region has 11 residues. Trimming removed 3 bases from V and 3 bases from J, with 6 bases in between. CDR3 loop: CSARPVYEQYV. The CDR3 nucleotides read TGCAGTGCTAGGCCAGTCTACGAGCAGTACGTC.

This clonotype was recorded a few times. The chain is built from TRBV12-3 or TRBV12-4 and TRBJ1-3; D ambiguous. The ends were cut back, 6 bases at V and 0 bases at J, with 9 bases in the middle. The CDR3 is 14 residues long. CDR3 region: CASRVMSSGNTIYF. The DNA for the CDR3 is TGTGCCAGCAGGGTCATGAGCTCTGGAAACACCATATATTTT.

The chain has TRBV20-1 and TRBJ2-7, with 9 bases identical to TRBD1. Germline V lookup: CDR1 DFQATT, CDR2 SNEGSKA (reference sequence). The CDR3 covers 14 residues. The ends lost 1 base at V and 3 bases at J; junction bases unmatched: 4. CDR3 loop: CSARGTGVGYEQYF. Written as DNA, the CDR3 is TGCAGTGCTAGAGGGACAGGGGTCGGCTACGAGCAGTACTTC.

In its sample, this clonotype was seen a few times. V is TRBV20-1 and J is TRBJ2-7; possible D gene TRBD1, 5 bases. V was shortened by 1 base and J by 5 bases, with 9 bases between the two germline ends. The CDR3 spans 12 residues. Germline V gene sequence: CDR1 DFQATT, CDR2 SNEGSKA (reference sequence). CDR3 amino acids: CSARVPGNEQYF. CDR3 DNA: TGCAGTGCTAGAGTACCAGGGAACGAGCAGTACTTC.

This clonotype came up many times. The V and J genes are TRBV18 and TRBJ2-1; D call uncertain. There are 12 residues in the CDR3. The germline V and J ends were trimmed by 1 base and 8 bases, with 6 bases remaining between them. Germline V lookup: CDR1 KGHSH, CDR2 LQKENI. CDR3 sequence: CASSPRSDEQFF. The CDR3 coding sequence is TGTGCCAGCTCACCACGGTCAGATGAGCAGTTCTTC.

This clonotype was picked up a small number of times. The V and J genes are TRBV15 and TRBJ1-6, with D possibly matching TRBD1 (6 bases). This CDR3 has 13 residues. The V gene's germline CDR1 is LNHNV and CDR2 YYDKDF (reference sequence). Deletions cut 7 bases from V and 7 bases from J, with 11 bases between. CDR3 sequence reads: CATTRQGNSPLHF. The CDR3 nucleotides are TGTGCCACCACCCGGCAGGGGAATTCACCCCTCCACTTT. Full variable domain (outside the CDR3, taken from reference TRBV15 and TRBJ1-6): DAMVIQNPRYQVTQFGKPVTLSCSQTLNHNVMYWYQQKSSQAPKLLFHYYDKDFNNEADTPDNFQSRRPNTSFCFLDIRSPGLGDTAMYLCATTRQGNSPLHFGNGTRLTVT.

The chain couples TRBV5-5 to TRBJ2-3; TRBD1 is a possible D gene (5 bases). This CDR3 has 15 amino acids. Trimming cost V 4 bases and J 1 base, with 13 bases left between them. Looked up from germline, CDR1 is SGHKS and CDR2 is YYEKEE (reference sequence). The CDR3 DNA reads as TGTGCCAGCAGCGTGACAGCACTGGGCACAGATACGCAGTATTTT. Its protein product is CASSVTALGTDTQYF.

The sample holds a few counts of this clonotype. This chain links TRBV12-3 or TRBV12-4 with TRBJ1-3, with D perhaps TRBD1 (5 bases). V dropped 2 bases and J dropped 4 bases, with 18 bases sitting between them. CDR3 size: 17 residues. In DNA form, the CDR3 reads TGTGCCAGCAGTTTAAAGTCGCGGGGGTCGACAGGAAACACCATATATTTT. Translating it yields CASSLKSRGSTGNTIYF.

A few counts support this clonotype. The CDR3, as DNA: TGTGCCACCAGTGTCACCCGAGGAGCGGGAGGTTTTGGTGAGCAGTTCTTC. Amino acids: CATSVTRGAGGFGEQFF. V is TRBV24-1 and J is TRBJ2-1; 9 bases agree with TRBD2. The CDR3 has 17 residues. V lost 5 bases, J lost 9 bases, and 16 bases stayed unmatched. CDR1 is KGHDR and CDR2 is SFDVKD in the germline V gene.

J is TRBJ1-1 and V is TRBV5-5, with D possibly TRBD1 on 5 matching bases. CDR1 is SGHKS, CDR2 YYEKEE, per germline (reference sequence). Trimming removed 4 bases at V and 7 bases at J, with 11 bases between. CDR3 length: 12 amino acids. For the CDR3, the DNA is TGTGCCAGCAGCGTTGAGGGGCGTGAAGCTTTCTTT. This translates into CASSVEGREAFF.